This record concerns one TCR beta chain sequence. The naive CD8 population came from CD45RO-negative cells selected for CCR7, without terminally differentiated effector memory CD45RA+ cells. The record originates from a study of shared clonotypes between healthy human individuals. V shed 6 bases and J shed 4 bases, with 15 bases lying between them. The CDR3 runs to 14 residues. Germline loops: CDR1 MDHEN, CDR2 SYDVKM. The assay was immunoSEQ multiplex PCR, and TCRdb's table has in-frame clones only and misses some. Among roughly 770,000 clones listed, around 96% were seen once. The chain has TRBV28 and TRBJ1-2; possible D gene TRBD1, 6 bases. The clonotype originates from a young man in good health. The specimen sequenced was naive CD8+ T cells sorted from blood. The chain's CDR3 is CASSSTGTLYGYTF. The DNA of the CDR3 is TGTGCCAGCAGCTCTACAGGGACCCTCTATGGCTACACCTTC.